The 15 T cell receptor beta chains below were found in one sample sequenced in a study of identical twins' blood T cells. TCRdb independently ran MiXCR on the 5' RACE reads; one entry per CDR3 protein. This table has 400,000 or so distinct CDR3 sequences, roughly 28% appearing once. The sample was PBMCs. All receptors come from a woman aged 18-50 years in good health.

This clonotype has a handful of counts. The chain uses TRBV20-1 and TRBJ1-1, with no clear D. Trimming shortened V by 6 bases and J by 5 bases, and 16 bases separated the two germline ends. In germline, CDR1 is DFQATT, CDR2 SNEGSKA (reference sequence). The CDR3 contains 13 residues. For the CDR3, the DNA is TGCAGTGCCCGTGAAATCATTGGGACTGAAGCTTTCTTT. It is translated as CSAREIIGTEAFF.

This clonotype was recorded a few times. This rearrangement joins TRBV12-5 to TRBJ2-6; tentatively, D is TRBD2 (6 bases). Trimming removed 3 bases from V and 6 bases from J, with 9 bases in between. Germline CDR1 reads LGHNT; CDR2 reads FRNRAP. This CDR3 has 14 residues. The CDR3 loop is CASGFGGPANVLTF. CDR3 in DNA: TGTGCTAGTGGTTTTGGAGGGCCGGCCAACGTCCTGACTTTC.

This sequence joins TRBV20-1 and TRBJ1-1; D is possibly TRBD1 (5 bases). Trimming cost V 5 bases and J 0 bases, with 13 bases left between them. Germline CDR1 is DFQATT and CDR2 is SNEGSKA (reference sequence). The CDR3 runs to 14 residues. The CDR3 here is CSAPDGTVNTEAFF. In nucleotides, the CDR3 is TGCAGTGCTCCAGATGGGACGGTGAACACTGAAGCTTTCTTT.

This clonotype came up a few times. This chain links TRBV7-8 with TRBJ2-7; 8 bases agree with TRBD1. The CDR3 is 15 residues long. The germline V gene encodes CDR1 SGHVS and CDR2 FQNEAQ. V shed 0 bases and J 4 bases; nucleotides not matched to a gene: 5. The CDR3 region is CASSLARTGSYEQYF. CDR3 DNA: TGTGCCAGCAGCTTAGCGAGGACAGGGTCATACGAGCAGTACTTC.

The genes are TRBV5-1 and TRBJ2-7; TRBD1 matches at 8 bases. The germline gives CDR1 SGHRS, CDR2 YFSETQ. Trimming cost V 5 bases and J 3 bases; bases outside gene matches: 7. The CDR3 is 14 amino acids. The CDR3 spells CASRSGQAVYEQYF. CDR3 bases: TGCGCCAGCAGATCGGGACAGGCGGTCTACGAGCAGTACTTC.

The genes are TRBV5-1 and TRBJ1-1, with D unclear. V shed 0 bases and J shed 6 bases, with 9 bases lying between them. Germline CDR1 and CDR2: SGHRS and YFSETQ. The CDR3 totals 13 residues. The CDR3 nucleotides are TGCGCCAGCAGCTTGGGTGCCGGCCCTGAAGCTTTCTTT. This codes for CASSLGAGPEAFF. The whole variable domain, remainder taken from reference TRBV5-1 and TRBJ1-1, is KAGVTQTPRYLIKTRGQQVTLSCSPISGHRSVSWYQQTPGQGLQFLFEYFSETQRNKGNFPGRFSGRQFSNSRSEMNVSTLELGDSALYLCASSLGAGPEAFFGQGTRLTVV.

The CDR3 region is CSVSGTGNTGELFF. CDR3 sequence (DNA): TGCAGCGTCTCGGGGACAGGGAACACCGGGGAGCTGTTTTTT. The rearrangement links TRBV29-1 to TRBJ2-2, with 8 bases that match TRBD1. Germline lookup yields CDR1 SQVTM and CDR2 ANQGSEA. This CDR3 is built from 14 residues. Trimming cost V 6 bases and J 1 base; bases outside gene matches: 4.

The chain uses TRBV19 and TRBJ1-1; maybe TRBD1 (6 bases). Germline V gene data show CDR1 as LNHDA and CDR2 as SQIVND (reference sequence). V lost 10 bases, J lost 1 base, and 19 bases lay in between. CDR3 length equals 15 residues. In nucleotides, the CDR3 is TGTGCCACCCGGGGGGGCTACGTGGCGAACACTGAAGCTTTCTTT. As protein: CATRGGYVANTEAFF. The full variable domain, in which reference TRBV19 and TRBJ1-1 provide the parts outside the CDR3, is DGGITQSPKYLFRKEGQNVTLSCEQNLNHDAMYWYRQDPGQGLRLIYYSQIVNDFQKGDIAEGYSVSREKKESFPLTVTSAQKNPTAFYLCATRGGYVANTEAFFGQGTRLTVV.

In its sample, this clonotype was seen a few times. The chain is built from TRBV4-1 and TRBJ2-1, with D perhaps TRBD2 (6 bases). Germline V CDR1 and CDR2: MGHRA, YSYEKL. With 5 bases removed from V and 5 bases from J, the gap between germline ends came to 19 bases. The CDR3 is 16 amino acids. The CDR3 coding sequence is TGCGCCAGCAGCGACGGGACTGGAAGGCGAGACAATGAGCAGTTCTTC. Protein sequence: CASSDGTGRRDNEQFF.

With respect to this clonotype: At one boundary the junction diverges from the germline segment, which might be a read error. V and J are TRBV12-3 or TRBV12-4 and TRBJ1-2, with unresolved D. This CDR3 is built from 15 residues. CDR3 DNA: TGTGCCAGCAGTTTGACGTCAGGATATAACTATTGCTACACCTTC. As protein: CASSLTSGYNYCYTF.

This chain links TRBV11-2 with TRBJ1-2, with D possibly matching TRBD1 (5 bases). The V gene lost 5 bases and the J gene lost 3 bases, with 13 bases spanning the gap. CDR3 size: 14 residues. Looked up from germline, CDR1 is SGHAT and CDR2 is FQNNGV. CDR3: CASSLAGADYGYTF. CDR3 sequence (DNA): TGTGCCAGCAGCCTCGCCGGGGCGGACTATGGCTACACCTTC.

This clonotype turned up a few times. CDR3 in DNA: TGCGCCAGCAGCTTGGGCGCGGAGGGACTAGCGGGGAAGACCTACAATGAGCAGTTCTTC. Translating gives CASSLGAEGLAGKTYNEQFF. The chain recombines TRBV5-1 with TRBJ2-1, with 13 bases that match TRBD2. There are 20 residues in the CDR3. With V trimmed by 0 bases and J by 2 bases, 11 bases remained unmatched. Germline V gene sequence: CDR1 SGHRS, CDR2 YFSETQ.

This clonotype was observed a handful of times. V and J are TRBV3-1 and TRBJ1-6; D is unclear. Trimming took 7 bases from V and 8 from J, leaving 12 bases between them. Germline CDR1 LGHDT, CDR2 YNNKEL (reference sequence). The CDR3 contains 13 residues. CDR3 sequence: CASTSGPDSPLHF. The CDR3 nucleotides read TGTGCCAGCACCTCCGGGCCCGATTCACCCCTCCACTTT. Variable domain in full (rest from reference TRBV3-1 and TRBJ1-6): DTAVSQTPKYLVTQMGNDKSIKCEQNLGHDTMYWYKQDSKKFLKIMFSYNNKELIINETVPNRFSPKSPDKAHLNLHINSLELGDSAVYFCASTSGPDSPLHFGNGTRLTVT.

This clonotype was seen a few times. The CDR3 DNA is TGTGCCAGCAGCCCTAGCCCACAGAAACTCTCCTACGAGCAGTACTTC. Encoded protein: CASSPSPQKLSYEQYF. The chain recombines TRBV5-6 with TRBJ2-7, with a weak D call TRBD2 (5 bases). The CDR3 spans 16 residues. Looked up from germline, CDR1 is SGHDT and CDR2 is YYEEEE. Deletions cut 4 bases from V and 0 bases from J, with 17 bases between.

This chain links TRBV20-1 with TRBJ2-1; 11 nucleotides match TRBD2. The CDR3 covers 13 residues. Germline CDR1 and CDR2: DFQATT and SNEGSKA (reference sequence). Trimming at V came to 4 bases and at J to 4 bases, leaving 0 bases not matched to a gene. This CDR3 reads CSATSGGYNEQFF. The CDR3 DNA is TGCAGTGCTACTAGCGGGGGGTACAATGAGCAGTTCTTC.